Following are 8 T cell receptor beta chains from one sample sequenced in a study of cytomegalovirus exposure and HLA in healthy donors. The PCR used 60 Vbeta and 13 Jbeta primers. Measured with immunoSEQ multiplex PCR; TCRdb has only the in-frame clones, and not every one. The sample shows about 120,000 clones, 75% to 90% of them seen only once. The specimen was PBMCs. The receptors originated from a man younger than 40 in good health and CMV-seronegative.

This clone was seen a single time. V gene TRBV28 combines with J gene TRBJ1-5; D perhaps matches TRBD1 (5 bases). This CDR3 contains 16 residues. Between the trimmed V and J ends, which lost 1 base and 0 bases, there was a span of 10 bases. Looked up from germline, CDR1 is MDHEN and CDR2 is SYDVKM. The CDR3 spells CASSLLQGVSNQPQHF. The CDR3 nucleotides read TGTGCCAGCAGTTTATTGCAGGGTGTTAGCAATCAGCCCCAGCATTTT.

The genes are TRBV29-1 and TRBJ2-7; TRBD1 might be the D (5 bases). Trimming took 5 bases from V and 3 from J, leaving 11 bases between them. The CDR3 spans 12 residues. The V gene's germline CDR1 is SQVTM and CDR2 ANQGSEA. The CDR3 here is CSVKDTLYEQYF. The CDR3 region has the DNA TGCAGCGTTAAGGACACCCTCTACGAGCAGTACTTC.

This chain joins TRBV4-1 and TRBJ2-7; TRBD2 agrees at 8 bases. Germline values: CDR1 MGHRA, CDR2 YSYEKL. The CDR3 runs to 17 residues. The trim removed 3 bases at V and 4 bases at J, leaving 14 bases unmatched. This CDR3 reads CASSQTPLGGGPYEQYF. The CDR3 DNA follows: TGCGCCAGCAGCCAGACCCCGTTGGGCGGGGGGCCGTACGAGCAGTACTTC.

Details on this clone: One end of the junction varies from germline; a read error may be responsible. The V call is TRBV7-2, the J call TRBJ1-5; weak D call: TRBD1 (5 bases). Per germline, CDR1 SGHTA and CDR2 FQGNSA. The CDR3 covers 14 residues. The CDR3 DNA sequence: TGTGCCAGCAACTTACGGGAGGCAGGGCAGCCCCAGCATTTT. This encodes CASNLREAGQPQHF.

The J gene is TRBJ2-1, the V gene TRBV4-3; D may be TRBD1 (5 bases). The CDR3 length is 15 residues. Germline CDR1 reads LGHNA; CDR2 reads YSLEER. Trimming took 0 bases from V and 6 from J, leaving 12 bases between them. The CDR3 region has the DNA TGCGCCAGCAGCCAAGATCCCCAGGGTTTCAATGAGCAGTTCTTC. It specifies CASSQDPQGFNEQFF.

The rearrangement joins TRBV2 to TRBJ1-2, with a tentative D call TRBD1 (6 bases). V was cut by 2 bases and J by 1 base, with 14 bases left in between. Looked up from germline, CDR1 is SNHLY and CDR2 is FYNNEI. This CDR3 comprises 16 residues. In DNA form, the CDR3 reads TGTGCCAGCAGTGAACAGCAGGGGACCTTTAACTATGGCTACACCTTC. Protein sequence: CASSEQQGTFNYGYTF.

V gene TRBV9 combines with J gene TRBJ2-7, with D possibly being TRBD2 (6 bases). Trimming left V 9 bases short and J 2 bases short, with 18 bases between. This CDR3 contains 14 residues. The V gene's germline CDR1 is SGDLS and CDR2 YYNGEE. The CDR3: CAIPWGEFAYEQYF. CDR3 DNA: TGTGCCATCCCTTGGGGGGAGTTTGCCTACGAGCAGTACTTC.

The chain joins TRBV4-3 to TRBJ1-1; unclear D gene. Per germline, CDR1 LGHNA and CDR2 YSLEER. The CDR3 is 15 residues long. V was pared by 3 bases and J by 5 bases, with 16 bases between. Here the CDR3 reads CASSHSYGIRTEAFF. In DNA form, the CDR3 reads TGCGCCAGCAGCCATAGCTACGGGATTAGGACTGAAGCTTTCTTT.